Below, 32 T cell receptor beta chains from the same sample are listed, as sequenced in a study of T-cell memory formation after mild COVID-19. TCRdb reprocessed the 5' RACE reads with MiXCR, giving one entry per CDR3 protein. The sample carries about 350,000 distinct CDR3 sequences, roughly 15% recorded once. The sample taken for sequencing was PBMCs or a T cell subset sorted from them (not recorded which). The receptors come from a man between 18 and 29 years old who had mild COVID-19 (a few samples of this study predate the infection). Cell type and time point are not known.

The table lists this clonotype with a few counts. The chain carries TRBV24-1 and TRBJ2-7; D is possibly TRBD1 (5 bases). V gave up 3 bases and J gave up 6 bases, with 11 bases separating them. This CDR3 comprises 13 residues. CDR1 and CDR2 from the germline V gene are KGHDR and SFDVKD. The DNA for the CDR3 is TGTGCCACCAGTGATCGTAGGGGCGGCGAGCAGTACTTC. Protein: CATSDRRGGEQYF.

The table lists this clonotype with a few counts. J is TRBJ1-3 and V is TRBV3-1; the D is unclear. Trimming left V 2 bases short and J 2 bases short, with 7 bases between. The CDR3 totals 14 residues. Germline loops: CDR1 LGHDT, CDR2 YNNKEL (reference sequence). The CDR3 sequence: CASSQSEAGNTIYF. The CDR3 coding sequence is TGTGCCAGCAGCCAATCAGAGGCTGGAAACACCATATATTTT.

This clonotype has a count of ten or more. The gene calls are TRBV7-2 and TRBJ2-1, with D possibly being TRBD1 (5 bases). V gave up 2 bases and J gave up 8 bases, with 16 bases separating them. The CDR3 is 15 residues long. Germline V gene data show CDR1 as SGHTA and CDR2 as FQGNSA. CDR3 loop: CASSLLIRGWDEQFF. DNA of the CDR3: TGTGCCAGCAGCTTATTGATTAGGGGATGGGATGAGCAGTTCTTC.

V is TRBV6-5 and J is TRBJ2-7, with a possible D match to TRBD1 (6 bases). The V end was cut by 6 bases, the J end by 2 bases, with 17 bases between. The CDR3 has 15 amino acids. The V gene's germline CDR1 is MNHEY and CDR2 SVGAGI. CDR3: CASRRARDTTYEQYV. For the CDR3, the DNA is TGTGCCAGCAGGCGCGCCCGGGACACTACCTACGAGCAGTACGTC.

This clonotype turned up a few times. This chain links TRBV5-1 with TRBJ1-4; TRBD1 might be the D (6 bases). CDR1 SGHRS and CDR2 YFSETQ come from the germline V gene. CDR3 length: 17 amino acids. V lost 4 bases to trimming and J lost 5 bases, with 21 bases between them. This chain's CDR3 is CASSPRAGGGLNEKLFF. Here the CDR3 DNA reads TGCGCCAGCAGCCCCCGGGCGGGGGGCGGCCTAAATGAAAAACTGTTTTTT.

This clonotype appeared a few times. This chain uses TRBV7-2 with TRBJ1-2; D perhaps matches TRBD1 (6 bases). V gave up 5 bases and J gave up 5 bases, with 18 bases separating them. The length of the CDR3 is 15 residues. The V gene's germline CDR1 is SGHTA and CDR2 FQGNSA. The CDR3 bases are TGTGCCAGCAGCACCCGAGCGGGGGCGTCTTATGGCTACACCTTC. Encoded protein: CASSTRAGASYGYTF.

This clonotype was observed at least ten times. The J gene is TRBJ2-5, the V gene TRBV5-1; D assignment may be TRBD1 or TRBD2 (5 bases each). The ends were cut back, 3 bases at V and 3 bases at J, with 9 bases in the middle. The CDR3 totals 13 residues. Germline-derived CDR1 and CDR2 are SGHRS and YFSETQ. DNA for the CDR3: TGCGCCAGCAGCTACGGGACCGAAGAGACCCAGTACTTC. The encoded protein is CASSYGTEETQYF.

On this clonotype: One end of the junction does not line up with germline, which may come from a read error. V gene TRBV6-5 combines with J gene TRBJ2-5, with unresolved D. This CDR3 contains 13 residues. Germline CDR1 and CDR2: MNHEY and SVGAGI. For the CDR3, the DNA is TGTGCCAGCAGTCAGGCCCCCGGGCGAACCCAGCACTTC. This codes for CASSQAPGRTQHF.

CDR3 sequence reads: CASTEGLDLYEQYV. The CDR3 region has the DNA TGTGCCAGCACCGAAGGGCTGGATCTCTACGAGCAGTACGTC. The gene calls are TRBV6-1 and TRBJ2-7; D not certain. Germline CDR1 and CDR2: MNHNS and SASEGT. This CDR3 has 14 amino acids. The germline V and J ends were trimmed by 7 bases and 3 bases, with 16 bases remaining between them.

The chain has TRBV6-4 and TRBJ2-3; D assignment may be TRBD1 or TRBD2 (6 bases each). CDR1 and CDR2 (germline): MRHNA, SNTAGT. V lost 2 bases and J lost 2, with 11 bases in between. This CDR3 comprises 15 residues. The CDR3 sequence is CASSDDRGPTDTQYF. CDR3 DNA sequence: TGTGCCAGCAGTGACGACCGGGGGCCCACAGATACGCAGTATTTT.

The chain combines TRBV9 with TRBJ2-7, with D perhaps TRBD2 (5 bases). The CDR3 contains 14 residues. CDR1 and CDR2 from the germline V gene are SGDLS and YYNGEE. V dropped 6 bases and J dropped 3 bases, with 16 bases sitting between them. CDR3 sequence: CASTHYGVLYEQYV. The CDR3 nucleotides read TGTGCCAGCACCCATTACGGGGTCCTCTACGAGCAGTACGTC.

The CDR3 is CASTARQESPLHF. The CDR3 region has the DNA TGTGCCAGTACCGCTCGACAGGAATCACCCCTCCACTTT. The V call is TRBV19, the J call TRBJ1-6, with a tentative D call TRBD1 (6 bases). Germline values: CDR1 LNHDA, CDR2 SQIVND (reference sequence). V dropped 7 bases and J dropped 10 bases, with 14 bases sitting between them. The CDR3 has 13 amino acids.

In its sample, this clonotype was seen a few times. The chain couples TRBV25-1 to TRBJ2-2; D is uncertain. The length of the CDR3 is 13 residues. Germline CDR1 MGHDK, CDR2 SYGVNS. With 1 base removed from V and 6 bases from J, the gap between germline ends came to 6 bases. The CDR3 nucleotides read TGTGCCAGCAGTGAATCGCACGCCGGGGAGCTGTTTTTT. Translating it yields CASSESHAGELFF.

This clonotype has just a few counts. The J gene is TRBJ2-5, the V gene TRBV2; weak D call: TRBD2 (7 bases). V lost 10 bases, J lost 3 bases, and 18 bases lay in between. Per germline, CDR1 SNHLY and CDR2 FYNNEI. The CDR3 contains 14 residues. The CDR3 region has the DNA TGTGCCACACGGAAGGGGGGGCCGGAAGAGACCCAGTACTTC. It specifies CATRKGGPEETQYF.

The rearrangement joins TRBV12-3 or TRBV12-4 to TRBJ2-5; the D is unclear. V lost 2 bases to trimming and J lost 5 bases, with 6 bases between them. The CDR3 contains 12 residues. The CDR3, as DNA: TGTGCCAGCAGTTTATTAGGGGAGACCCAGTACTTC. Amino acids: CASSLLGETQYF.

This clonotype was observed a handful of times. The CDR3 bases are TGTGCCAGCAGCGTAGGGGGGGCTAACACTGAAGCTTTCTTT. The encoded protein is CASSVGGANTEAFF. The chain has TRBV9 and TRBJ1-1; a weak D match, TRBD1 (6 bases). Trimming took 0 bases from V and 2 from J, leaving 8 bases between them. CDR3 length: 14 amino acids. Per the germline V gene, CDR1 is SGDLS and CDR2 is YYNGEE.

This clonotype has at least ten counts. The chain is built from TRBV12-3 or TRBV12-4 and TRBJ2-6; a possible D gene is TRBD2 (6 bases). V lost 4 bases to trimming and J lost 0 bases, with 10 bases between them. The CDR3 loop spans 16 amino acids. Here the CDR3 reads CASSSPGSSGANVLTF. CDR3 DNA: TGTGCCAGCAGTTCCCCCGGGAGCTCTGGGGCCAACGTCCTGACTTTC.

This chain links TRBV5-6 with TRBJ2-7; D gene uncertain. Germline values: CDR1 SGHDT, CDR2 YYEEEE. The CDR3 is made up of 12 amino acids. Between the trimmed V and J ends, which lost 3 bases and 3 bases, there was a span of 7 bases. CDR3 nucleotide sequence: TGTGCCAGCAGCTCAGCTTTCTACGAGCAGTACTTC. It translates to CASSSAFYEQYF.

This clonotype was seen at least ten times. The genes are TRBV11-2 and TRBJ2-5; 12 bases match TRBD2. V lost 1 base and J lost 13; bases outside the gene matches: 7. This CDR3 spans 14 amino acids. Germline V gene sequence: CDR1 SGHAT, CDR2 FQNNGV. The CDR3 DNA is TGTGCCAGCAGCTTAGTCCCTAGCGGGGGGGCCCGGTACTTC. Its protein product is CASSLVPSGGARYF.

This clonotype was picked up a small number of times. V gene TRBV4-1 combines with J gene TRBJ2-7, with D tentatively TRBD1 or TRBD2 (5 bases each). The CDR3 covers 14 residues. V was cut by 4 bases and J by 1 base, with 11 bases left in between. CDR1 is MGHRA and CDR2 is YSYEKL in the germline V gene. The CDR3: CASSLGTFSYEQYV. In DNA, the CDR3 is TGCGCCAGCAGCCTTGGGACGTTTTCCTACGAGCAGTACGTC.

This clonotype has only a few counts. The V and J genes are TRBV27 and TRBJ2-5, with 7 bases matching TRBD1. This CDR3 region has 15 residues. V trimming: 6 bases; J trimming: 1 base; junction bases outside the gene matches: 8. Germline V gives CDR1 MNHEY, CDR2 SMNVEV (reference sequence). The CDR3 loop reads CASRDAGTVQETQYF. The CDR3 coding sequence is TGTGCCAGCAGAGATGCCGGGACAGTCCAAGAGACCCAGTACTTC.

The chain links TRBV28 to TRBJ1-2, with D maybe TRBD1 (6 bases). Trimming removed 3 bases at V and 8 bases at J, with 19 bases between. The CDR3 contains 15 residues. Germline CDR1 and CDR2: MDHEN and SYDVKM. The chain's CDR3 is CASSFGAGAGEGYTF. CDR3 nucleotide sequence: TGTGCCAGCAGTTTCGGGGCAGGGGCAGGTGAAGGCTACACCTTC.

The chain carries TRBV6-5 and TRBJ1-6; D unresolved. Trimming took 6 bases from V and 7 from J, leaving 16 bases between them. The length of the CDR3 is 15 residues. The germline gives CDR1 MNHEY, CDR2 SVGAGI. This CDR3 is CASRPPGFGNSPLHF. DNA of the CDR3: TGTGCCAGCAGGCCACCGGGATTCGGGAATTCACCCCTCCACTTT.

A few counts support this clonotype. The rearrangement uses TRBV6-5 and TRBJ2-1, with 13 bases fitting TRBD2. CDR1 is MNHEY, CDR2 SVGAGI, per germline. V dropped 2 bases and J dropped 9; count of bases not matched to a gene: 4. This CDR3 is 15 amino acids long. In nucleotides, the CDR3 is TGTGCCAGCAGTTACGGACTAGCGGGGGTTGCTGAGCAGTTCTTC. Its protein product is CASSYGLAGVAEQFF.

V and J are TRBV15 and TRBJ2-7; D gene uncertain. This CDR3 is built from 14 residues. Germline CDR1 LNHNV, CDR2 YYDKDF (reference sequence). Trimming took 1 base from V and 2 from J, leaving 9 bases between them. The CDR3 DNA reads TGTGCCACCAGCAGAGCGCAGTACCCCTACGAGCAGTACTTC. Translated: CATSRAQYPYEQYF.

This clonotype was counted a few times. The rearrangement links TRBV4-3 to TRBJ1-4; maybe TRBD1 (6 bases). The CDR3 has 15 residues. Between the trimmed V and J ends, which lost 4 bases and 5 bases, there was a span of 14 bases. Germline V CDR1 and CDR2: LGHNA, YSLEER. The CDR3 sequence: CASSPKTGPNEKLFF. Written as DNA, the CDR3 is TGCGCCAGCAGCCCCAAGACAGGCCCGAATGAAAAACTGTTTTTT.

To note about this clonotype: A much larger clone is a single base away; this may be a read error. The chain uses TRBV4-1 and TRBJ2-7, with D unresolved. Germline V gene data show CDR1 as MGHRA and CDR2 as YSYEKL. The CDR3 is 13 residues long. V shed 1 base and J shed 3 bases, with 7 bases lying between them. The CDR3 bases are TGCGCCAGCAGCCAAGGTTCCATCTACGAGCAGTACTTC. This codes for CASSQGSIYEQYF.

This clonotype has more than one count but fewer than ten. V gene TRBV2 combines with J gene TRBJ2-5; D could derive from TRBD1 or TRBD2 (5 bases each). This CDR3 is built from 13 residues. The V end was cut by 7 bases, the J end by 4 bases, with 13 bases between. Looked up from germline, CDR1 is SNHLY and CDR2 is FYNNEI. This CDR3 reads CASTGTVRETQYF. The CDR3 DNA reads TGTGCCAGCACTGGGACGGTGAGAGAGACCCAGTACTTC.

This clonotype was recorded many times. The chain is built from TRBV12-3 or TRBV12-4 and TRBJ2-3, with D unclear. The CDR3 sequence is 14 residues long. The V gene lost 5 bases and the J gene lost 4 bases, with 13 bases spanning the gap. This CDR3 reads CASSPSGVADTQYF. In DNA, the CDR3 is TGTGCCAGCAGTCCCTCCGGAGTAGCAGATACGCAGTATTTT.

This clonotype was observed a handful of times. The J gene is TRBJ2-3, the V gene TRBV7-2; D remains ambiguous. This CDR3 has 14 amino acids. Germline V lookup: CDR1 SGHTA, CDR2 FQGNSA. V gave up 5 bases and J gave up 4 bases, with 13 bases separating them. This CDR3 is CASSALGSADTQYF. The CDR3 nucleotides read TGTGCCAGCAGCGCGCTAGGGTCGGCAGATACGCAGTATTTT.

The chain has TRBV4-3 and TRBJ1-6; no firm D call. CDR3 length: 13 amino acids. The V gene's germline CDR1 is LGHNA and CDR2 YSLEER. Between the trimmed V and J ends, which lost 4 bases and 10 bases, there was a span of 11 bases. CDR3 sequence (DNA): TGCGCCAGCAGCCCAGTTGGAGAATCACCCCTCCACTTT. Its protein product is CASSPVGESPLHF.

This chain joins TRBV28 and TRBJ1-2; D is ambiguous. Trimming cost V 3 bases and J 0 bases, with 11 bases left between them. The CDR3 is 15 residues long. CDR1 MDHEN and CDR2 SYDVKM come from the germline V gene. CDR3 in amino acids: CASSLIQLANYGYTF. CDR3 nucleotide sequence: TGTGCCAGCAGTTTGATCCAGCTAGCTAACTATGGCTACACCTTC.